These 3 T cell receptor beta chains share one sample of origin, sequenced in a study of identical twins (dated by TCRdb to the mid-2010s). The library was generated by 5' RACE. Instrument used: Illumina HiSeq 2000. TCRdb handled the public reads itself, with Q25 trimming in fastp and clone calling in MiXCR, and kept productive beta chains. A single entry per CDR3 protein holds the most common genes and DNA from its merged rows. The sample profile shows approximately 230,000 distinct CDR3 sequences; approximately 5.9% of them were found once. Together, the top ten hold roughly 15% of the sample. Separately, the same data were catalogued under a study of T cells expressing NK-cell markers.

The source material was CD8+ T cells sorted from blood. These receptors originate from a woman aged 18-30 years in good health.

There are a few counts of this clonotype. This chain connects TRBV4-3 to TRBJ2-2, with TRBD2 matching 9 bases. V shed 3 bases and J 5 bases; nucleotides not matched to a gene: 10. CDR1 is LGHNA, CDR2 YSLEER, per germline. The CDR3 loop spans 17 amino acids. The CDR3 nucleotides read TGCGCCAGCAGCCAGGGACTAGCCTCAGGGTGGACCGGGGAGCTGTTTTTT. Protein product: CASSQGLASGWTGELFF.

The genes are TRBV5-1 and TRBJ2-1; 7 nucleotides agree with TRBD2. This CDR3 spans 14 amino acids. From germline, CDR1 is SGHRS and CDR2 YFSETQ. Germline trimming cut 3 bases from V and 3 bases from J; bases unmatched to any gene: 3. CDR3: CASSYGGVYNEQFF. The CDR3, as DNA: TGCGCCAGCAGCTATGGGGGGGTCTACAATGAGCAGTTCTTC.

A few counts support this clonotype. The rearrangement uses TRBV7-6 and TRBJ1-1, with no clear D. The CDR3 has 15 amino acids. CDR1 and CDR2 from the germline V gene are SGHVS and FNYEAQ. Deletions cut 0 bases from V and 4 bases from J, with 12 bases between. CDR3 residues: CASSLAGLGGTEAFF. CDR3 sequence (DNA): TGTGCCAGCAGCTTAGCAGGGTTAGGCGGCACTGAAGCTTTCTTT.